The 20 T cell receptor beta chains presented below share a single source sample, sequenced in a study of shared clonotypes between healthy human individuals. Method: immunoSEQ multiplex PCR; TCRdb's copy keeps in-frame clones and lacks some. The table includes around 700,000 clones, about 78% detected once. The sample was memory CD4+ T cells sorted from blood. Subset of the sample: CD45RA-negative fraction. The receptor source for this set is a woman aged 25 to 39 in good health.

This rearrangement joins TRBV28 to TRBJ1-2; 10 nucleotides line up with TRBD1. Germline loops: CDR1 MDHEN, CDR2 SYDVKM. The CDR3 is 15 amino acids. The J segment lost 5 bases and the V segment lost 3 bases, leaving 6 bases of the junction unmatched. CDR3 residues: CASSFRQGARYGYTF. In nucleotides, the CDR3 is TGTGCCAGCAGTTTCCGACAGGGGGCGCGGTATGGCTACACCTTC.

This clone was detected only a few times. The V and J genes are TRBV7-9 and TRBJ2-1, with D tentatively TRBD2 (5 bases). Germline CDR1 and CDR2: SEHNR and FQNEAQ (reference sequence). The germline V and J ends were trimmed by 0 bases and 7 bases, with 10 bases remaining between them. The CDR3 totals 14 residues. CDR3 protein: CASSLAGRINEQFF. The DNA for the CDR3 is TGTGCCAGCAGCTTAGCGGGGAGAATAAATGAGCAGTTCTTC.

With regard to this clone: Additional DNA sequences in this sample encode the identical CDR3. CDR3 loop: CASSLSNEQFF. CDR3 coding DNA: TGTGCCAGCAGCTTGTCCAATGAGCAGTTCTTC. This sequence joins TRBV7-9 and TRBJ2-1; D unclear. Trimming took 3 bases from V and 6 from J, leaving 3 bases between them. CDR1 and CDR2 from the germline V gene are SEHNR and FQNEAQ (reference sequence). The length of the CDR3 is 11 residues.

J is TRBJ2-7 and V is TRBV29-1; TRBD1 or TRBD2 may be the D gene (6 bases each). In germline, CDR1 is SQVTM, CDR2 ANQGSEA. The CDR3 covers 13 residues. V was cut by 1 base and J by 3 bases, with 10 bases left in between. CDR3 residues: CSVEARGGYEQYF. CDR3 DNA: TGCAGCGTTGAAGCCAGGGGAGGCTACGAGCAGTACTTC.

The chain is built from TRBV6-1 and TRBJ2-7; TRBD1 matches at 12 bases. Germline lookup yields CDR1 MNHNS and CDR2 SASEGT. With 3 bases clipped from V and 4 bases from J, the junction kept 7 bases outside the gene matches. This CDR3 contains 16 residues. The CDR3, as DNA: TGTGCCAGCAGTGAGGGGACAGGGGGCGCGTTTTACGAGCAGTACTTC. Its protein product is CASSEGTGGAFYEQYF.

The V gene is TRBV15, the J gene TRBJ1-2; D is unresolved. CDR3 length equals 14 residues. Germline CDR1 LNHNV, CDR2 YYDKDF (reference sequence). V lost 1 base and J lost 4, with 10 bases in between. The CDR3 loop reads CATSRVGGIYGYTF. CDR3 nucleotides: TGTGCCACCAGCAGAGTGGGAGGAATCTATGGCTACACCTTC.

The rearrangement joins TRBV10-2 to TRBJ1-4; D possibly corresponds to TRBD1 (5 bases). Trimming shortened V by 0 bases and J by 7 bases, and 12 bases separated the two germline ends. This CDR3 has 15 amino acids. Germline V gene sequence: CDR1 WSHSY, CDR2 SAAADI. DNA of the CDR3: TGCGCCAGCAGTGAGTCGGTGGGGGTTGGTGAAAAACTGTTTTTT. Its translation: CASSESVGVGEKLFF.

This chain uses TRBV5-4 with TRBJ2-3; no clear D gene. The CDR3 runs to 14 residues. V was shortened by 3 bases and J by 0 bases, with 8 bases between the two germline ends. Germline CDR1 SGHNT, CDR2 YYREEE (reference sequence). The CDR3 nucleotides are TGTGCCAGCAGCTGGGTGGGGAGCACAGATACGCAGTATTTT. This sequence encodes CASSWVGSTDTQYF.

The chain couples TRBV25-1 to TRBJ1-4; a possible D gene is TRBD1 (6 bases). Germline V gives CDR1 MGHDK, CDR2 SYGVNS. Trimming shortened V by 3 bases and J by 8 bases, and 10 bases separated the two germline ends. The CDR3 consists of 13 residues. The CDR3 reads CASSDRGWEKLFF. The CDR3 DNA sequence: TGTGCCAGCAGTGACAGGGGTTGGGAAAAACTGTTTTTT.

The chain carries TRBV30 and TRBJ1-5; 9 positions agree with TRBD1. This CDR3 comprises 13 residues. CDR1 and CDR2 from the germline V gene are GTSNPN and SVGIG (reference sequence). Trimming cost V 5 bases and J 4 bases; bases outside gene matches: 3. The DNA of the CDR3 is TGTGCCTGGGAGGGACAGGGTAATCAGCCCCAGCATTTT. This sequence encodes CAWEGQGNQPQHF.

The rearrangement joins TRBV14 to TRBJ1-2; perhaps TRBD1 as D (5 bases). Germline V lookup: CDR1 SGHDN, CDR2 FVKESK. The CDR3 covers 15 residues. Between the trimmed V and J ends, which lost 2 bases and 3 bases, there was a span of 13 bases. The CDR3 sequence: CASSQLTGGDYGYTF. The CDR3 nucleotides are TGTGCCAGCAGCCAATTAACAGGAGGTGACTATGGCTACACCTTC.

This chain connects TRBV4-1 to TRBJ1-3, with D tentatively TRBD1 (5 bases). Between the trimmed V and J ends, which lost 3 bases and 0 bases, there was a span of 15 bases. The CDR3 has 17 amino acids. The germline gives CDR1 MGHRA, CDR2 YSYEKL. The CDR3 DNA reads TGCGCCAGCAGCCAGCCGGGACGGGCGAGCTCTGGAAACACCATATATTTT. Translation: CASSQPGRASSGNTIYF.

The chain uses TRBV5-1 and TRBJ2-7, with 7 bases aligning to TRBD2. J gave up 2 bases and V 0 bases, and 8 bases lay outside the gene matches. The germline V gene encodes CDR1 SGHRS and CDR2 YFSETQ. CDR3 length equals 16 residues. CDR3 loop: CASSLVGGSNPYEQYF. DNA for the CDR3: TGCGCCAGCAGCTTGGTAGGCGGGAGCAATCCCTACGAGCAGTACTTC.

V usage is TRBV14 and J usage is TRBJ2-7; D is perhaps TRBD1 (7 bases). The V end was cut by 7 bases, the J end by 6 bases, with 13 bases between. The germline gives CDR1 SGHDN, CDR2 FVKESK. The CDR3 is 12 residues long. The CDR3 DNA sequence: TGTGCCAGCATCCCGCAGGGGGGCGAGCAGTACTTC. Its protein product is CASIPQGGEQYF.

This chain joins TRBV2 and TRBJ2-1; 8 bases map to TRBD2. With V trimmed by 7 bases and J by 0 bases, 17 bases remained unmatched. The CDR3 consists of 19 residues. Looked up from germline, CDR1 is SNHLY and CDR2 is FYNNEI. The chain's CDR3 is CASTSGGSVSPGSYNEQFF. As DNA, the CDR3 is TGTGCCAGCACCAGCGGGGGATCCGTCAGTCCGGGCTCCTACAATGAGCAGTTCTTC.

V usage is TRBV7-9 and J usage is TRBJ2-5; 8 nucleotides match TRBD2. Germline values: CDR1 SEHNR, CDR2 FQNEAQ (reference sequence). V trimming: 11 bases; J trimming: 1 base; junction bases outside the gene matches: 9. This CDR3 has 14 amino acids. CDR3 bases: TGTGCCGGGCAAGGCGGGACTAGCCAAGAGACCCAGTACTTC. Translation: CAGQGGTSQETQYF.

The chain joins TRBV28 to TRBJ2-2; 12 bases align to TRBD1. The length of the CDR3 is 16 residues. Per germline, CDR1 MDHEN and CDR2 SYDVKM. The J segment lost 6 bases and the V segment lost 6 bases, leaving 8 bases of the junction unmatched. The CDR3, as DNA: TGTGCCAGCAGAATCTCCGGGACAGGGGGCCCCGGGGAGCTGTTTTTT. This encodes CASRISGTGGPGELFF.

In this sample, this clone turned up a few times. The chain recombines TRBV19 with TRBJ1-4; tentatively, D is TRBD1 (5 bases). In germline, CDR1 is LNHDA, CDR2 SQIVND (reference sequence). The CDR3 is made up of 15 amino acids. The ends were cut back, 3 bases at V and 5 bases at J, with 13 bases in the middle. DNA for the CDR3: TGTGCCAGTAGTATGGGGACCTCAGGCAATGAAAAACTGTTTTTT. Amino acids: CASSMGTSGNEKLFF.

The V and J genes are TRBV5-1 and TRBJ2-7; 15 positions agree with TRBD2. The CDR3 loop spans 16 amino acids. The ends lost 5 bases at V and 4 bases at J; junction bases unmatched: 7. CDR1 is SGHRS, CDR2 YFSETQ, per germline. CDR3 region: CASSFGLAGGRYEQYF. CDR3 nucleotides: TGCGCCAGCAGTTTCGGACTAGCGGGAGGGAGGTACGAGCAGTACTTC.

V is TRBV2 and J is TRBJ2-5; 9 positions agree with TRBD2. CDR3 length: 16 residues. Germline V gene data show CDR1 as SNHLY and CDR2 as FYNNEI. The V and J ends lost 7 bases and 0 bases, in that order; junction bases with no gene match: 9. CDR3 residues: CASKRGLAEYQETQYF. CDR3 nucleotides: TGTGCCAGCAAGAGGGGACTAGCAGAGTACCAAGAGACCCAGTACTTC.